The 2 T cell receptor beta chains given below trace back to one sample, sequenced in a study of shared clonotypes between healthy human individuals. Data came from immunoSEQ multiplex PCR; TCRdb stores just in-frame clones and leaves some out. The table lists about 1,800,000 clones, approximately 94% of them singletons, with 1.2% in the top ten. Naive CD8 cells lacked CD45RO, underwent positive selection for CCR7 and left out terminally differentiated effector memory CD45RA+ cells. The specimen was naive CD8+ T cells sorted from blood. The receptor source for this set is a man aged 18 to 30 in good health.

The chain carries TRBV5-6 and TRBJ2-1; D may match TRBD1 or TRBD2 (5 bases each). The V and J ends lost 4 bases and 5 bases respectively, with 16 bases between them. The length of the CDR3 is 15 residues. Germline V lookup: CDR1 SGHDT, CDR2 YYEEEE. The CDR3 DNA reads as TGTGCCAGCAGCAGTCCGGGAAGAGGGGACAATGAGCAGTTCTTC. Amino acid sequence: CASSSPGRGDNEQFF.

J is TRBJ1-2 and V is TRBV5-1, with a weak D call TRBD1 (5 bases). Germline-derived CDR1 and CDR2 are SGHRS and YFSETQ. The CDR3 contains 14 residues. Deletions cut 4 bases from V and 4 bases from J, with 14 bases between. The CDR3 coding sequence is TGCGCCAGCAGCGAGATAAGGGACTCCTATGGCTACACCTTC. This encodes CASSEIRDSYGYTF.